This T cell receptor (beta chain) was profiled in a study of CD8+CD57+ T cells in acquired aplastic anemia. Looking at the study overall: Average DNA yield from sorted CD4+ and CD8+ cells was approximately 3.2 ug.

CDR3 and TCR beta VDJ profiling relied on a genomic DNA template. TCRdb called the reads again in MiXCR, with one record for every CDR3 protein. The sample lists 150,000 or so distinct CDR3 sequences, around half occurring once. The CDR3 extends over 16 amino acids. The ends were cut back, 4 bases at V and 4 bases at J, with 20 bases in the middle. Germline CDR1 and CDR2: ENHRY and SYGVKD. This clonotype came up a few times. Those patients picked for sequencing had displayed CD8+CD57+ cell expansion on flow cytometry. Acquired aplastic anemia of severe grade affected all patients. Blood was sampled before the patients had received any therapy.

Material: sorted CD4+, CD8+, or CD8+CD57+ T cells (not recorded which) from PBMCs. This TCR came from a human donor with aplastic anemia. V is TRBV10-3 and J is TRBJ2-7, with D possibly matching TRBD2 (6 bases). The CDR3 DNA reads as TGTGCCATCAGTGGGGGGGATCTCGGACTTCTTTACGAGCAGTACTTC. Translating gives CAISGGDLGLLYEQYF.